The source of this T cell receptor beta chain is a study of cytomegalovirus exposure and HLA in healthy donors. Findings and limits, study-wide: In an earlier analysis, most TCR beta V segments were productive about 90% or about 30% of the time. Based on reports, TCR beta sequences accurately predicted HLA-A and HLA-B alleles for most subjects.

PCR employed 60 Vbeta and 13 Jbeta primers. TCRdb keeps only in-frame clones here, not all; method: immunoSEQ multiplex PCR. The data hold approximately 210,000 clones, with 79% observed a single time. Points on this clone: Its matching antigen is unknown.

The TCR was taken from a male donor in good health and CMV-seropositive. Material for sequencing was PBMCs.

CDR3 sequence (DNA): TGTGCCAGTGCCCAACAGGCCTCCTACGAGCAGTACTTC. This sequence encodes CASAQQASYEQYF. The gene calls are TRBV6-5 and TRBJ2-7; D is possibly TRBD1 (5 bases). Germline CDR1 and CDR2: MNHEY and SVGAGI. With 9 bases removed from V and 0 bases from J, the gap between germline ends came to 12 bases. The CDR3 is made up of 13 amino acids.